Following are 13 T cell receptor beta chains from one sample sequenced in a study of T cells after yellow fever vaccination. TCRdb ran MiXCR on the 5' RACE reads and lists one entry per CDR3 protein. This repertoire shows 340,000 or so distinct CDR3 sequences, 9.5% to 15% found once; its top ten account for about 3%. This material consisted of CD4+ T cells sorted from PBMCs, taken 15 days after the yellow fever booster vaccination. Receptor source: a man aged 18 to 29 who received the YFV17D yellow fever vaccine.

This clonotype turned up a few times. Here the CDR3 DNA reads TGTGCCAGCAGTTATGTCCAGGGACATAGAAGCGGCTACACCTTC. The encoded protein is CASSYVQGHRSGYTF. V is TRBV6-5 and J is TRBJ1-2; tentatively, D is TRBD1 (6 bases). CDR3 length: 15 residues. The germline V gene encodes CDR1 MNHEY and CDR2 SVGAGI. Trimming stripped 3 bases from V and 8 bases from J, with 19 bases between.

The chain is built from TRBV12-3 or TRBV12-4 and TRBJ1-5; D unresolved. The CDR3 runs 13 residues. V was pared by 2 bases and J by 5 bases, with 7 bases between. CDR3 sequence (DNA): TGTGCCAGCAGTTTAAGCGGTTATCAGCCCCAGCATTTT. Its translation: CASSLSGYQPQHF.

This clonotype came up a few times. The chain combines TRBV4-3 with TRBJ2-5; a weak D match, TRBD2 (6 bases). Germline V gives CDR1 LGHNA, CDR2 YSLEER. Trimming cost V 2 bases and J 5 bases, with 12 bases left between them. The length of the CDR3 is 14 residues. The CDR3 sequence: CASSQRRAGETQYF. The CDR3 DNA reads as TGCGCCAGCAGCCAACGCAGGGCGGGGGAGACCCAGTACTTC.

The chain employs TRBV5-4 and TRBJ2-7; D possibly corresponds to TRBD1 (6 bases). The CDR3 sequence is 13 residues long. CDR1 and CDR2 from the germline V gene are SGHNT and YYREEE (reference sequence). Between the trimmed V and J ends, which lost 3 bases and 3 bases, there was a span of 10 bases. The chain's CDR3 is CASSSQGNYEQYV. In DNA form, the CDR3 reads TGTGCCAGCAGCTCCCAGGGGAACTACGAGCAGTACGTC.

The chain recombines TRBV5-1 with TRBJ2-7; 7 bases map to TRBD2. CDR1 and CDR2 (germline): SGHRS, YFSETQ. The CDR3 sequence is 13 residues long. With V trimmed by 4 bases and J by 4 bases, 5 bases remained unmatched. CDR3 in DNA: TGCGCCAGCAGCCGCCTCGGGGGGTACGAGCAGTACTTC. Translated: CASSRLGGYEQYF.

This clonotype was detected a few times. This rearrangement joins TRBV9 to TRBJ1-1; weak D call: TRBD1 (6 bases). Trimming pared 6 bases from V and 0 bases from J, leaving 12 bases between. Germline CDR1 and CDR2: SGDLS and YYNGEE. The CDR3 runs to 14 residues. DNA for the CDR3: TGTGCCAGCAAGAAGGGGGATATGAACACTGAAGCTTTCTTT. Protein product: CASKKGDMNTEAFF.

In this sample, this clonotype turned up many times. The genes are TRBV5-1 and TRBJ2-7, with 7 bases lining up with TRBD2. Germline V gene lookup returns CDR1 SGHRS and CDR2 YFSETQ. J gave up 6 bases and V 5 bases, and 11 bases lay outside the gene matches. This CDR3 is built from 14 residues. The CDR3 nucleotides are TGCGCCAGCAGGCCTCGGGGGGATCCAGGCGAGCAGTACTTC. As protein: CASRPRGDPGEQYF.

This clonotype was counted a few times. The V and J genes are TRBV6-5 and TRBJ2-1, with 13 nucleotides matching TRBD2. After removal of 6 bases from V and 7 bases from J, the junction contained 9 bases not matched to a gene. CDR3 length: 16 amino acids. Germline CDR1 and CDR2: MNHEY and SVGAGI. The DNA for the CDR3 is TGTGCCAGCAGAGCACTAGCGGGGGGGCCCAGAAATGAGCAGTTCTTC. Translated: CASRALAGGPRNEQFF.

This clonotype came up a few times. DNA for the CDR3: TGTGCCAGCAGCCCGGCATCCTCGACTGAGACCCAGTACTTC. Its translation is CASSPASSTETQYF. The V gene is TRBV7-2, the J gene TRBJ2-5; D uncertain. There are 14 residues in the CDR3. Trimming stripped 5 bases from V and 5 bases from J, with 15 bases between. Germline assignment: CDR1 SGHTA and CDR2 FQGNSA.

Notes on this clonotype: Germline and junction disagree at one end, which may indicate a read error. The V and J genes are TRBV6-1 and TRBJ1-1, with D unclear. This CDR3 contains 14 residues. The germline V gene has CDR1 MNHNS and CDR2 SASEGT. CDR3 nucleotides: TGTGCCAGCAGTGAACAGACCACTTACACTGGAGCTTTCTTT. Its translation is CASSEQTTYTGAFF.

In this sample, this clonotype turned up a few times. This chain joins TRBV4-3 and TRBJ1-6; D is unclear. Per germline, CDR1 LGHNA and CDR2 YSLEER. The V and J ends lost 1 base and 8 bases respectively, with 15 bases between them. The CDR3 consists of 16 residues. The CDR3 DNA follows: TGCGCCAGCAGCCAAGGAAGGCCAGAATCGGATTCACCCCTCCACTTT. Amino acids: CASSQGRPESDSPLHF.

This clonotype was seen a handful of times. The genes are TRBV5-5 and TRBJ1-1, with a possible D match to TRBD1 (5 bases). Trimming cost V 4 bases and J 8 bases, with 18 bases left between them. There are 14 residues in the CDR3. Germline V gives CDR1 SGHKS, CDR2 YYEKEE (reference sequence). CDR3 region: CASSMTEARTEAFF. Written as DNA, the CDR3 is TGTGCCAGCAGCATGACAGAGGCACGGACGGAAGCTTTCTTT.

This clonotype was observed many times. The chain combines TRBV6-1 with TRBJ1-5; D may be TRBD1 (5 bases). The CDR3 extends over 13 amino acids. Trimming removed 7 bases at V and 4 bases at J, with 11 bases between. CDR1 is MNHNS and CDR2 is SASEGT in the germline V gene. The CDR3 reads CASTGVRNQPQHF. For the CDR3, the DNA is TGTGCCAGCACGGGGGTGCGGAATCAGCCCCAGCATTTT.